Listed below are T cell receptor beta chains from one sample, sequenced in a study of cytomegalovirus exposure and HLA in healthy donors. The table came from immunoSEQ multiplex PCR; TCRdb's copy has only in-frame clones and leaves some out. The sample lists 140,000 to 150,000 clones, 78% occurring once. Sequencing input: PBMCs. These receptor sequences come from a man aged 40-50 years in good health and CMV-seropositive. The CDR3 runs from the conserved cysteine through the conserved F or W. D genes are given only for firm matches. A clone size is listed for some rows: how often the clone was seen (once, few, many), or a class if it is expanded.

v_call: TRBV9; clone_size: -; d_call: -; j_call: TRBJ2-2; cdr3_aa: CASSSRASSLNTGELFF; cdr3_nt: TGTGCCAGCAGTTCGAGGGCCTCCAGCTTAAACACCGGGGAGCTGTTTTTT
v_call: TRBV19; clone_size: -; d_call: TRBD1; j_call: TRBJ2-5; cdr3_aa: CASSLRLPWGQGGGETQYF; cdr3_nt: TGTGCCAGTAGCCTTCGCTTGCCATGGGGACAGGGAGGAGGAGAGACCCAGTACTTC
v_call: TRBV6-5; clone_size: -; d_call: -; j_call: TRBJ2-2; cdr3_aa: CASSYPLPFTGELFF; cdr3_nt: TGTGCCAGCAGTTACCCCCTACCCTTCACCGGGGAGCTGTTTTTT
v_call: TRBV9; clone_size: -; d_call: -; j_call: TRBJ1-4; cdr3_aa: CASSPRNQETDRWGEKLFF; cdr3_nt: TGTGCCAGCAGCCCAAGAAACCAAGAAACAGACAGGTGGGGGGAAAAACTGTTTTTT
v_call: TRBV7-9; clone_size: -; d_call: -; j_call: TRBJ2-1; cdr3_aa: CSSSLQSSVYNEQFF; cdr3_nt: TGTTCCAGCAGCTTACAGTCTAGCGTCTACAATGAGCAGTTCTTC
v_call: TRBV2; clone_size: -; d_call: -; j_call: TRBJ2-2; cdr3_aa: CASSLRSGELFF; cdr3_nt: TGTGCCAGCAGCCTTAGATCCGGGGAGCTGTTTTTT
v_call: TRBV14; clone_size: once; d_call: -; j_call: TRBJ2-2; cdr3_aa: CASSQRGSNTGELFF; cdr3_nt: TGTGCCAGCAGCCAGCGGGGCTCGAACACCGGGGAGCTGTTTTTT
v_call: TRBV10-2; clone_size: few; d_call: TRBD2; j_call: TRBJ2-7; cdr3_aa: CASSESDWWSGNSYEQYF; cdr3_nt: TGCGCCAGCAGTGAGTCTGATTGGTGGAGCGGGAACTCCTACGAGCAGTACTTC
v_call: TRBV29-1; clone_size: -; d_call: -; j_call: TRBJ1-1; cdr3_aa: CSVEEGVPNTEAFF; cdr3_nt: TGCAGCGTTGAAGAAGGGGTTCCGAACACTGAAGCTTTCTTT
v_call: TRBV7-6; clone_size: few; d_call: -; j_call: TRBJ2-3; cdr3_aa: CASSLGGGADTQYF; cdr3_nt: TGTGCCAGCAGCTTAGGAGGGGGGGCAGATACGCAGTATTTT
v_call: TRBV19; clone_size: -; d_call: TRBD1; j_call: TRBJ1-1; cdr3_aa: CASSTPGTVLEAFF; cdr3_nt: TGTGCCAGTAGTACCCCAGGGACAGTTCTGGAAGCTTTCTTT
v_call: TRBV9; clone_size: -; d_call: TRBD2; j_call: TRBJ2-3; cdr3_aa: CASRIRLAAPRDTQYF; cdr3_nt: TGTGCCAGCAGGATCAGACTAGCGGCACCACGGGATACGCAGTATTTT
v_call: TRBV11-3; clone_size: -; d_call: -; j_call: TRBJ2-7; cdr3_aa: CASSLAEGSEQYF; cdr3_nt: TGTGCCAGCAGCTTAGCTGAGGGAAGCGAGCAGTACTTC